The text below deals with one T cell receptor beta chain. The target antigen is unknown. At one end the junction does not follow the germline gene, possibly because of a read error. CDR3 size: 16 residues. Germline V gene data show CDR1 as SGHAT and CDR2 as FQNNGV. These data are taken from a study of T cell repertoires in cytomegalovirus infection. TCRdb called the reads again in MiXCR, with one record for every CDR3 protein. The sample records roughly 500,000 distinct CDR3 sequences, around 30% being singletons. The input for sequencing was cultured PBMCs, taken from culture after CMV antigen stimulation. The chain carries TRBV11-2 and TRBJ2-3; D gene ambiguous. The sequence was obtained from a human donor in good health (CMV status not recorded). Some clones in this sample may be carry-over from other donors' samples. The CDR3, as DNA: TGTGCCAGCAGCCTAGACTTCGCTATCGGCACAGATACGCAGTATTTT. Translation: CASSLDFAIGTDTQYF.